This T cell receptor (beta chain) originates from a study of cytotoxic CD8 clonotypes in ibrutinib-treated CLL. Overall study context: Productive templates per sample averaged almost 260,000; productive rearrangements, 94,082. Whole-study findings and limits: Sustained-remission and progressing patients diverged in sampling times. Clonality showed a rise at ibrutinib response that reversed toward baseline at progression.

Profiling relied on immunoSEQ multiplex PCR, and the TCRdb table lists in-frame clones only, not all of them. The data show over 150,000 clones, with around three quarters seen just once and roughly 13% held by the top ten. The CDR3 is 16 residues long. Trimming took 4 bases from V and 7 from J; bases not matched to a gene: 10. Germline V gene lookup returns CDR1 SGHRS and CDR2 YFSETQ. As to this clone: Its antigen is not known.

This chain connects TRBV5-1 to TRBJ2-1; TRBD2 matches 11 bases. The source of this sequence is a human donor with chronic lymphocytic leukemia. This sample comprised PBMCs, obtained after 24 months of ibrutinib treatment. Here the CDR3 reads CASSPGVRTSGNEQFF. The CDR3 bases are TGCGCCAGCAGCCCCGGGGTGCGGACTAGCGGGAATGAGCAGTTCTTC.